The TCR beta chain under discussion was sequenced for a study of blood T cell repertoires in COVID-19 (dated by TCRdb to 2019 to 2021). For the wider study: Samples from collaborators originated in the United States, Italy and Spain and spanned both the acute and convalescent phases of COVID-19. Where available, HLA class I and class II types were taken from metadata supplied by the sample provider and were not determined by assay-based typing. The prospective study material was composed of cDNA or gDNA derived from T cells, B-cell-depleted T cells, or PBMCs. The repertoires were released in a freely available public database intended as a resource for research on the immune response to SARS-CoV-2. The dataset comprised deeply sampled blood TCRbeta repertoires from subjects exposed to, actively infected with, or recovered from COVID-19. The samples were drawn from the first 160 participants of the ongoing ImmuneRACE study and from over a thousand subjects provided by 6 global collaborators. The sample metadata nearly always contained a de-identified subject ID, COVID-19 status, age in years and sex. Overall results and qualifications from the work: The quantity of clinical and demographic metadata differed by source and by participant and was supplied without curation.

TCRbeta CDR3 regions were amplified from genomic DNA by means of the immunoSEQ Assay, a bias-controlled multiplex PCR. The source study handled its data this way. The number of nucleated cells in each sample was estimated from the amplification of reference gene primers within the assay. Sequence reads were collapsed and filtered to measure the absolute abundance of every unique TCRbeta CDR3 rearrangement. For each sample, productive Simpson clonality was calculated as the square root of Simpson's diversity index across productive rearrangements. The source is immuneACCESS, and TCRdb retained only in-frame sequences with V and J called. Part of the clones is not carried over; for the studies checked, unresolved V genes explain less than half of this, and the remainder is unexplained. The DNA was the basis for D and trimming; V, J and clone size are from that table. This sample comprises about 100,000 clones, 92% of them detected only once. Around 1.9% of the sample comes from the top ten.

CDR1 and CDR2 (LGHNA, YSLEER) derive from the germline V gene. From the cysteine through the phenylalanine, the CDR3 covers 16 amino acids. CDR3 DNA is the only sequence kept; it has 48 bases, read in frame from the first base. At the junction V is shortened by 2 bases and J by 5 bases; bases outside the gene matches: 6. In this sample, this clone turned up once. Its target antigen remains unknown. There are no base qualities to consult, and no much larger clone falls within one base. One collaborating source in Seattle enrolled patients while the patients were actively infected and followed the patients over time throughout the course of disease. The collaborating institutions used their own protocols to collect whole blood in K2EDTA tubes. Collaborator samples were shipped for TCRbeta analysis as frozen whole blood, isolated PBMCs, or DNA extracted from either sample type.

Here the chain combines TRBV4-3 and TRBJ2-1, with TRBD2 identical over 10 junction bases. This receptor was identified in a woman aged 45 to 65 with COVID-19, enrolled during active disease. Sequencing was carried out using peripheral blood. The CDR3 corresponds to CASSQYSSGSNNEQFF. The nucleotides are TGCGCCAGCAGCCAATACTCTAGCGGGAGCAACAATGAGCAGTTCTTC.